A selection of T cell receptor beta chains follows, all from one sample in a study of follicular helper T cells after annual influenza vaccination. Sequencing was performed with immunoSEQ multiplex PCR; in TCRdb, only in-frame clones are kept and a portion is missing. The profile shows some 10,000 clones, roughly 79% of them singletons. The source material was CXCR5+ CD38- circulating T follicular helper cells from blood, sampled on the day of influenza vaccination. These receptors all stem from an adult who received the influenza vaccine. The conserved cysteine and the conserved F or W are not part of the CDR3 here. Fields, in order: V gene, J gene, CDR3 protein.

v_call: TRBV9; j_call: TRBJ1-2; cdr3_aa: ASSTGQGAIGYT
v_call: TRBV7-7; j_call: TRBJ2-1; cdr3_aa: ASSLSRGVEQF
v_call: TRBV14; j_call: TRBJ1-5; cdr3_aa: ASSHDHNQPQH
v_call: TRBV19; j_call: TRBJ2-2; cdr3_aa: ASSSQPATGELF
v_call: TRBV5-6; j_call: TRBJ2-1; cdr3_aa: ASSPTISSYNEQF
v_call: TRBV9; j_call: TRBJ2-4; cdr3_aa: ASSVGASEVSKNIQY
v_call: TRBV5-6; j_call: TRBJ2-2; cdr3_aa: ASRLRGDEVGGELF
v_call: TRBV5-6; j_call: TRBJ2-1; cdr3_aa: ASSFKALGGGYNEQF
v_call: TRBV10-3; j_call: TRBJ2-5; cdr3_aa: AISGGRITETQY
v_call: TRBV11-3; j_call: TRBJ2-5; cdr3_aa: ASSLRTGDQETQY
v_call: TRBV5-6; j_call: TRBJ2-3; cdr3_aa: ASSLGTGRADTQY
v_call: TRBV5-1; j_call: TRBJ1-1; cdr3_aa: ASSLDGGLGEAF
v_call: TRBV10-2; j_call: TRBJ1-2; cdr3_aa: ASSPTGIYGYT
v_call: TRBV28; j_call: TRBJ2-3; cdr3_aa: ASSLGAGFTDTQY
v_call: TRBV20-1; j_call: TRBJ2-3; cdr3_aa: SAEETDTQY
v_call: TRBV5-4; j_call: TRBJ2-6; cdr3_aa: ASSLPTGTGANVLT
v_call: TRBV27; j_call: TRBJ1-2; cdr3_aa: ASSLGGRRYT
v_call: TRBV5-1; j_call: TRBJ1-1; cdr3_aa: ASTDFWAGKTEAF
v_call: TRBV20-1; j_call: TRBJ2-1; cdr3_aa: SASSPDEQF
v_call: TRBV14; j_call: TRBJ2-5; cdr3_aa: ASSLRQLGVARRETQY
v_call: TRBV18; j_call: TRBJ2-3; cdr3_aa: ASSPPAGERGDTQY
v_call: TRBV6-5; j_call: TRBJ1-1; cdr3_aa: ACHGVRTEAF
v_call: TRBV13; j_call: TRBJ1-6; cdr3_aa: ASSYRAQSPLH
v_call: TRBV7-7; j_call: TRBJ1-5; cdr3_aa: ASSQSIDLDRKNQPQH
v_call: TRBV6-1; j_call: TRBJ1-5; cdr3_aa: ASTFGDSRNQPQH